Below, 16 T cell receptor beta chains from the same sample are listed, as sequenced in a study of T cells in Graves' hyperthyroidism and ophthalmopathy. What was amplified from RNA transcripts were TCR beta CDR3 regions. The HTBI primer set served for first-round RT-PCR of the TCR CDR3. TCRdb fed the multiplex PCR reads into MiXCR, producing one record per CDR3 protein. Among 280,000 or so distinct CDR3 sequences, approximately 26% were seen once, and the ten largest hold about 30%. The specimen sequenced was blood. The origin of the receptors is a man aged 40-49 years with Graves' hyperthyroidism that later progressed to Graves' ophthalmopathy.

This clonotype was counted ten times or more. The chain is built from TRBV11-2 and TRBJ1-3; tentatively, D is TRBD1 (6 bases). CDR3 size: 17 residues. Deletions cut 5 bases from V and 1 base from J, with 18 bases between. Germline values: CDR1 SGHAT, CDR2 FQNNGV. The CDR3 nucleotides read TGTGCCAGCAGCCCGAGACCTCAGGGGTTTTCTGGAAACACCATATATTTT. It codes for CASSPRPQGFSGNTIYF. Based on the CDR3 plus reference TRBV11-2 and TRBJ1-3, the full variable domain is EAGVAQSPRYKIIEKRQSVAFWCNPISGHATLYWYQQILGQGPKLLIQFQNNGVVDDSQLPKDRFSAERLKGVDSTLKIQPAKLEDSAVYLCASSPRPQGFSGNTIYFGEGSWLTVV.

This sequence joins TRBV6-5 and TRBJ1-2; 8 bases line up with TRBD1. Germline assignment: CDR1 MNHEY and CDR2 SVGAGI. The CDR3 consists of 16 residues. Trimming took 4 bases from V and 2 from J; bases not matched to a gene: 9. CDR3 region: CASSFALDRANYGYTF. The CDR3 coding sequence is TGTGCCAGCAGTTTCGCCCTGGACAGGGCGAACTATGGCTACACCTTC.

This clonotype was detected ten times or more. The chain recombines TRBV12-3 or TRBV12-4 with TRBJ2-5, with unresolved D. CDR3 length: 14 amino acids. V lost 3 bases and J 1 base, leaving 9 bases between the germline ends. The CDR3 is CASSFGLLQETQYF. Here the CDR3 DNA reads TGTGCCAGCAGTTTCGGGCTACTCCAAGAGACCCAGTACTTC.

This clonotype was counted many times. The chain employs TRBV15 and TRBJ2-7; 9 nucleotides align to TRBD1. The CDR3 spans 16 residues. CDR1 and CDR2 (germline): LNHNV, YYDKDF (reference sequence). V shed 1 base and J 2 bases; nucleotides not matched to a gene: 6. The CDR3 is CATSRGVGQGAYEQYF. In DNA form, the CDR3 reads TGTGCCACCAGCAGAGGCGTGGGACAGGGAGCCTACGAGCAGTACTTC.

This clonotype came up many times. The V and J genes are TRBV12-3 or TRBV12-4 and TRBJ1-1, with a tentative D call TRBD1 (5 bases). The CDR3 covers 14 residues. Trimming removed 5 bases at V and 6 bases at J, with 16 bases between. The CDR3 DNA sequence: TGTGCCAGCAGTCCCCAGGGCTTTACATCTGAAGCTTTCTTT. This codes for CASSPQGFTSEAFF.

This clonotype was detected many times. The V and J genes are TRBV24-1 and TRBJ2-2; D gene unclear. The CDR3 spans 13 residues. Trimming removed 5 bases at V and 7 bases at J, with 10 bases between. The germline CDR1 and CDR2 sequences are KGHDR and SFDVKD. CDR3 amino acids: CATSGVQGGELFF. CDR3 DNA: TGTGCCACCAGTGGGGTGCAAGGCGGGGAGCTGTTTTTT.

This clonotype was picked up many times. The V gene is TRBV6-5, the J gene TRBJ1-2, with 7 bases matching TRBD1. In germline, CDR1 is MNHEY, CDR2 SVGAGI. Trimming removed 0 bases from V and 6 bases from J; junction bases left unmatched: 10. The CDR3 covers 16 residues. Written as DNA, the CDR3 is TGTGCCAGCAGTTACTCGGGACAGAGACCCGAACATGGCTACACCTTC. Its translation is CASSYSGQRPEHGYTF.

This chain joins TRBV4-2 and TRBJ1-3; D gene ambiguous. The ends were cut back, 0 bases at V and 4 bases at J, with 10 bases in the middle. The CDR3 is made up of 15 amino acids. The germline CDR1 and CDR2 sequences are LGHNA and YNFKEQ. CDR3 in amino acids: CASSQDPGSGNTIYF. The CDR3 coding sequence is TGTGCCAGCAGCCAAGATCCGGGTTCGGGAAACACCATATATTTT.

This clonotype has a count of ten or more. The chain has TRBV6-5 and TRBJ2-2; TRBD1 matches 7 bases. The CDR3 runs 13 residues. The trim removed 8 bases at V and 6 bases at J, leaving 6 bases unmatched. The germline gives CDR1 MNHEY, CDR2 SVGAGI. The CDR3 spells CASYRGTPGELFF. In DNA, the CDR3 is TGTGCCAGCTACAGGGGAACCCCCGGGGAGCTGTTTTTT.

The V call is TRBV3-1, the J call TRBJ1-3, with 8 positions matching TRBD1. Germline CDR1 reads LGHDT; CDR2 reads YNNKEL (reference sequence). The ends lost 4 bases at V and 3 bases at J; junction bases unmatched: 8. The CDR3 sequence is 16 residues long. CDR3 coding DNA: TGTGCCAGCAGCCGTTCCTCAGGGGGCTTTGGAAACACCATATATTTT. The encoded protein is CASSRSSGGFGNTIYF.

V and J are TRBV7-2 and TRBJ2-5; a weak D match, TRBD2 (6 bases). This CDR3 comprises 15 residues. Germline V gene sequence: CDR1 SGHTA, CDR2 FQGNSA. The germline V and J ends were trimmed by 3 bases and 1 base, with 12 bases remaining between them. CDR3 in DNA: TGTGCCAGCAGCTTGAGTTTCGGGAGCCAAGAGACCCAGTACTTC. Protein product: CASSLSFGSQETQYF.

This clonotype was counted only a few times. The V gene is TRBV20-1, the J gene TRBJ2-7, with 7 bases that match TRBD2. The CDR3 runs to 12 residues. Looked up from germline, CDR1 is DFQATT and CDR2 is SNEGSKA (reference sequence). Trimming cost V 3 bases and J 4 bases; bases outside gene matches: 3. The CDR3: CSARGAGYEQYF. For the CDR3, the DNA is TGCAGTGCTAGGGGAGCGGGATACGAGCAGTACTTC.

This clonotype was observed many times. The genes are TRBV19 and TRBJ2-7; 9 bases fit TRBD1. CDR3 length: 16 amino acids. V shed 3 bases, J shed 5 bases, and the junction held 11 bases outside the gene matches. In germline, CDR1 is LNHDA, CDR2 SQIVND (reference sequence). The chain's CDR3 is CASSILPGQGSHEQYF. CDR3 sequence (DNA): TGTGCCAGTAGTATCCTTCCGGGACAGGGTTCCCACGAGCAGTACTTC.

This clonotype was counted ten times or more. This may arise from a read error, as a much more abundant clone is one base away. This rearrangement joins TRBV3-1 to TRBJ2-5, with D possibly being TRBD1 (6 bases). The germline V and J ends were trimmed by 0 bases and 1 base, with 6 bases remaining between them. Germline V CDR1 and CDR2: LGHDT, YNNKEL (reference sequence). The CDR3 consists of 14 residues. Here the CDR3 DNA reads TGTGCCAGCAGCCAAGACAGGGGCCAAGAGACCCAGTACTTC. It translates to CASSQDRGQETQYF.

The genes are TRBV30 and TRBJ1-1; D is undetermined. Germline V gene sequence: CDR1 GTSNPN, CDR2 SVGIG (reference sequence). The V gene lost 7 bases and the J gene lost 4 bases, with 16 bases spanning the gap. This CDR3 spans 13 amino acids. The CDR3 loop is CASRTGAGTEAFF. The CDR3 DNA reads TGTGCCTCGCGGACGGGAGCTGGCACTGAAGCTTTCTTT.

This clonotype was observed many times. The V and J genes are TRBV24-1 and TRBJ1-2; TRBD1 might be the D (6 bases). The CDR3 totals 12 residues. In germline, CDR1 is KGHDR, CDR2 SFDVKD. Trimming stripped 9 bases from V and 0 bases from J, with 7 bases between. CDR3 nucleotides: TGTGCCACCGGGACACCTAACTATGGCTACACCTTC. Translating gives CATGTPNYGYTF.